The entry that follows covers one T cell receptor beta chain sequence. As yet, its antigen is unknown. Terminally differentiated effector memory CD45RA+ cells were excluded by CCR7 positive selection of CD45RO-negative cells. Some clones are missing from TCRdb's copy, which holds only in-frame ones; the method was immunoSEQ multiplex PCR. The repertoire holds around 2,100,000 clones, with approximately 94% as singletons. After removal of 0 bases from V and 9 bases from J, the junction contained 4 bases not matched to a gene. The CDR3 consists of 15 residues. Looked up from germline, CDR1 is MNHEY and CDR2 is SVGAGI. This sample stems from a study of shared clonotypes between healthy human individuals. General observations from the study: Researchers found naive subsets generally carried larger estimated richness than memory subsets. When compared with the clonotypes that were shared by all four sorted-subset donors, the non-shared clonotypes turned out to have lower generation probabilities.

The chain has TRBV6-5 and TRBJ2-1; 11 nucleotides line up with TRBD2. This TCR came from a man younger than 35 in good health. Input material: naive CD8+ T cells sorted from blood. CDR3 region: CASSYSASGRSEQFF. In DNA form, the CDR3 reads TGTGCCAGCAGTTACTCGGCTAGCGGGAGGAGTGAGCAGTTCTTC.